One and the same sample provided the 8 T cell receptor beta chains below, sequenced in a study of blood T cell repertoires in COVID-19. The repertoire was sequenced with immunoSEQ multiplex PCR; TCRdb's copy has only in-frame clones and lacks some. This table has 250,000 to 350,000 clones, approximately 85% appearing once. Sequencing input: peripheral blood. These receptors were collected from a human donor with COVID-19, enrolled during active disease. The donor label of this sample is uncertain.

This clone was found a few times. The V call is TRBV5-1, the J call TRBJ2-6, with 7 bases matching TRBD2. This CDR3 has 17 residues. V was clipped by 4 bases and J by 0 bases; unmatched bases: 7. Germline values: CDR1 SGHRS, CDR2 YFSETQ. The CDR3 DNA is TGCGCCAGCAGCCCCCTAACGGGGGGCTCTGGGGCCAACGTCCTGACTTTC. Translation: CASSPLTGGSGANVLTF.

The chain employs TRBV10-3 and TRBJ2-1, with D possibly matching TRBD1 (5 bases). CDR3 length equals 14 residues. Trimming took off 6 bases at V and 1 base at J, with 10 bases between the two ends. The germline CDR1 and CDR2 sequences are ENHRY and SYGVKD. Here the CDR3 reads CAIRDSVSYNEQFF. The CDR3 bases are TGTGCCATCAGAGACAGTGTGTCCTACAATGAGCAGTTCTTC.

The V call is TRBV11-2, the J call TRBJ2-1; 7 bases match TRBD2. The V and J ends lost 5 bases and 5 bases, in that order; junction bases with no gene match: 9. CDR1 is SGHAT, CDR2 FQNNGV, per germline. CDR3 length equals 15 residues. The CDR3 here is CASSRVAGANNEQFF. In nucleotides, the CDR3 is TGTGCCAGCAGCCGTGTTGCGGGAGCGAACAATGAGCAGTTCTTC. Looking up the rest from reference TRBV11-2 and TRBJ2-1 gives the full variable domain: EAGVAQSPRYKIIEKRQSVAFWCNPISGHATLYWYQQILGQGPKLLIQFQNNGVVDDSQLPKDRFSAERLKGVDSTLKIQPAKLEDSAVYLCASSRVAGANNEQFFGPGTRLTVL.

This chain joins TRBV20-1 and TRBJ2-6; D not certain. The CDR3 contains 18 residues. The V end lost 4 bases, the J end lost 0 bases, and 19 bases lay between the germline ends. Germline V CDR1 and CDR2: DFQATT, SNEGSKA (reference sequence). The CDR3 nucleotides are TGCAGTGCTATTGACGTACTCAAAAGATCCTCTGGGGCCAACGTCCTGACTTTC. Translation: CSAIDVLKRSSGANVLTF.

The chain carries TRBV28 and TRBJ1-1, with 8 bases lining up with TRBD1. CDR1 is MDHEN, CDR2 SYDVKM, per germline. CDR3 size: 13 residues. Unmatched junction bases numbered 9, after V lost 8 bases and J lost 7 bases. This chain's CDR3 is CASLRTGPVEAFF. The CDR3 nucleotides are TGTGCCAGCCTACGGACAGGGCCGGTTGAAGCTTTCTTT.

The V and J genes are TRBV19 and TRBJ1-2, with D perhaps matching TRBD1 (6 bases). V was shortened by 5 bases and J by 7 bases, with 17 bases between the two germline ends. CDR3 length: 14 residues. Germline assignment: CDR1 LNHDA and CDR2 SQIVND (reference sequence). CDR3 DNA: TGTGCCAGTAGTGGACAGACAGGCGGCTTTGGCTACACCTTC. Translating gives CASSGQTGGFGYTF.

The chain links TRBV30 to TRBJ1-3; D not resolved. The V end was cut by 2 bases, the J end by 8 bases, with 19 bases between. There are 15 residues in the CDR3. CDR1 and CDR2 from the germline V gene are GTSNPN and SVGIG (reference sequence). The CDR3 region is CAWSSEPGTRDTIYF. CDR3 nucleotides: TGTGCCTGGAGTTCGGAGCCGGGAACTAGAGACACCATATATTTT.

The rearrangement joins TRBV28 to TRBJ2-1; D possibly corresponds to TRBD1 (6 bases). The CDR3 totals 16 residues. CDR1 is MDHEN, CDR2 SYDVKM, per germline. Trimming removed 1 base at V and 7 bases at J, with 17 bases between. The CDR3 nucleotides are TGTGCCAGCAGTTTATATGCGGCAGGGGAGAAGAATGAGCAGTTCTTC. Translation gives CASSLYAAGEKNEQFF.